What follows are 10 T cell receptor beta chains derived from one specimen sequenced in a study of blood T cell repertoires in COVID-19. Only in-frame clones appear in the TCRdb table, and some are missing; sequencing was by immunoSEQ multiplex PCR. The sample comprises roughly 460,000 clones, 70% to 90% of which are singletons, and roughly 0.87% rests with the top ten. Sequencing was carried out using peripheral blood. These receptors all stem from a man younger than 35 with COVID-19, enrolled during active disease.

V gene TRBV5-8 combines with J gene TRBJ2-1, with 9 nucleotides matching TRBD1. From germline, CDR1 is SGHTS and CDR2 YDEGEE. Germline trimming cut 6 bases from V and 4 bases from J; bases unmatched to any gene: 5. The length of the CDR3 is 14 residues. CDR3 bases: TGTGCCAGCAACCCGGGACAGGGTTACAATGAGCAGTTCTTC. Translating it yields CASNPGQGYNEQFF.

J is TRBJ1-6 and V is TRBV6-5; TRBD1 matches 9 bases. CDR3 size: 13 residues. Germline values: CDR1 MNHEY, CDR2 SVGAGI. J gave up 17 bases and V 5 bases, and 10 bases lay outside the gene matches. CDR3 nucleotide sequence: TGTGCCAGCAGTACGAGAACAGGGGGCCCCATCCACTTT. It is translated as CASSTRTGGPIHF.

In its sample, this clone was seen once. V and J are TRBV15 and TRBJ1-4; TRBD1 aligns across 7 bases. CDR3 length: 14 amino acids. Germline CDR1 reads LNHNV; CDR2 reads YYDKDF (reference sequence). Germline trimming cut 6 bases from V and 6 bases from J; bases unmatched to any gene: 7. Here the CDR3 reads CATRGTVNDEKLFF. The CDR3 DNA sequence: TGTGCCACCAGAGGGACAGTCAACGATGAAAAACTGTTTTTT.

The chain is built from TRBV2 and TRBJ2-6, with 8 bases lining up with TRBD1. CDR3 length: 15 amino acids. With V trimmed by 4 bases and J by 2 bases, 1 base remained unmatched. Germline V CDR1 and CDR2: SNHLY, FYNNEI. CDR3 protein: CASSGQGTGANVLTF. Written as DNA, the CDR3 is TGTGCCAGCAGTGGACAGGGGACTGGGGCCAACGTCCTGACTTTC.

The chain employs TRBV19 and TRBJ1-3, with a tentative D call TRBD1 (5 bases). The germline CDR1 and CDR2 sequences are LNHDA and SQIVND (reference sequence). The CDR3 sequence is 17 residues long. The V gene lost 7 bases and the J gene lost 0 bases, with 19 bases spanning the gap. The CDR3 sequence is CASTTLGDGGSGNTIYF. CDR3 DNA sequence: TGTGCCAGTACTACGCTGGGGGACGGGGGCTCTGGAAACACCATATATTTT.

The V call is TRBV11-2, the J call TRBJ2-7; 8 bases are shared with TRBD1. The V and J ends lost 5 bases and 9 bases, in that order; junction bases with no gene match: 18. The CDR3 covers 16 residues. CDR1 and CDR2 (germline): SGHAT, FQNNGV. The CDR3 is CASSTAGGAGTDGQYF. The CDR3 coding sequence is TGTGCCAGCAGCACGGCAGGGGGCGCAGGTACGGATGGGCAGTACTTC.

The chain joins TRBV5-6 to TRBJ1-2; 7 bases align to TRBD1. Per germline, CDR1 SGHDT and CDR2 YYEEEE. The CDR3 runs to 12 residues. V dropped 5 bases and J dropped 6; count of bases not matched to a gene: 4. The CDR3 loop is CASRDRTNGYTF. In DNA form, the CDR3 reads TGTGCCAGCAGGGACAGGACGAATGGCTACACCTTC.

The chain has TRBV7-9 and TRBJ1-6, with TRBD1 matching 7 bases. J lost 7 bases, V lost 5 bases, and 8 bases had no gene match. Germline CDR1 reads SEHNR; CDR2 reads FQNEAQ (reference sequence). This CDR3 contains 15 residues. CDR3 nucleotides: TGTGCCAGCAGCCTACTTAGGGGGCTGAATTCACCCCTCCACTTT. Amino acid sequence: CASSLLRGLNSPLHF.

The gene calls are TRBV7-3 and TRBJ1-1, with D perhaps matching TRBD1 (5 bases). Trimming pared 1 base from V and 4 bases from J, leaving 16 bases between. The CDR3 consists of 16 residues. Looked up from germline, CDR1 is SGHTA and CDR2 is FQGTGA. The CDR3 here is CASSLIGQGVGTEAFF. CDR3 bases: TGTGCCAGCAGCTTAATTGGGCAGGGTGTGGGCACTGAAGCTTTCTTT.

The chain couples TRBV5-4 to TRBJ2-7, with TRBD1 matching 9 bases. Germline V lookup: CDR1 SGHNT, CDR2 YYREEE (reference sequence). Losses at the gene ends were 2 bases for V and 2 bases for J; bases not matched to a gene: 5. CDR3 length: 15 amino acids. CDR3 region: CASSFPGQGPYEQYF. CDR3 nucleotides: TGTGCCAGCAGCTTCCCGGGACAGGGACCCTACGAGCAGTACTTC.